Following are 10 T cell receptor beta chains from one sample sequenced in a study of T cells after posttransplantation cyclophosphamide. Profiling relied on immunoSEQ multiplex PCR, and the TCRdb table lists in-frame clones only, not all of them. The profile shows 21,000 or so clones, roughly 98% of them singletons. Material: naive CD8+ T cells sorted from PBMCs. The receptors stem from a man in his forties in good health, CMV-negative, and a related stem cell transplant donor.

V and J are TRBV15 and TRBJ2-1; 13 bases match TRBD2. The CDR3 consists of 17 residues. Trimming took 0 bases from V and 5 from J; bases not matched to a gene: 4. Germline CDR1 reads LNHNV; CDR2 reads YYDKDF (reference sequence). CDR3 region: CATSREWGLAGHNEQFF. The CDR3, as DNA: TGTGCCACCAGCAGAGAATGGGGACTAGCGGGACACAATGAGCAGTTCTTC.

This sequence joins TRBV28 and TRBJ2-2; D not certain. Germline V gene data show CDR1 as MDHEN and CDR2 as SYDVKM. V was clipped by 2 bases and J by 2 bases, with 9 bases between them. The CDR3 is made up of 15 amino acids. The CDR3 sequence is CASSLEPQNTGELFF. As DNA, the CDR3 is TGTGCCAGCAGTTTAGAGCCCCAAAACACCGGGGAGCTGTTTTTT.

The V gene is TRBV5-4, the J gene TRBJ2-1, with D tentatively TRBD2 (5 bases). With 4 bases removed from V and 10 bases from J, the gap between germline ends came to 12 bases. The CDR3 extends over 12 amino acids. Germline CDR1 reads SGHNT; CDR2 reads YYREEE (reference sequence). CDR3 protein: CASSPDFGEQFF. CDR3 nucleotides: TGTGCCAGCAGCCCGGACTTTGGGGAGCAGTTCTTC.

V gene TRBV6-1 combines with J gene TRBJ1-1; 10 bases are shared with TRBD1. In germline, CDR1 is MNHNS, CDR2 SASEGT. V lost 0 bases to trimming and J lost 5 bases; unmatched junction nucleotides: 6. The CDR3 has 16 residues. CDR3 protein: CASSEARTGGETEAFF. In DNA form, the CDR3 reads TGTGCCAGCAGTGAAGCCAGGACAGGGGGAGAGACTGAAGCTTTCTTT.

DNA for the CDR3: TGTGCCAGCAGCTTAAGAGGTCTGACGGCCCCAGGCGGGGCAATCTACGAGCAGTACTTC. Translation gives CASSLRGLTAPGGAIYEQYF. This chain links TRBV7-3 with TRBJ2-7; D is perhaps TRBD2 (6 bases). Germline CDR1 reads SGHTA; CDR2 reads FQGTGA. This CDR3 has 20 residues. The ends were cut back, 1 base at V and 3 bases at J, with 28 bases in the middle.

This clone showed up just once. The chain recombines TRBV28 with TRBJ1-1; no reliable D call. CDR1 and CDR2 (germline): MDHEN, SYDVKM. CDR3 size: 14 residues. V lost 6 bases and J 0 bases, leaving 11 bases between the germline ends. Here the CDR3 reads CASREGGMNTEAFF. The CDR3 coding sequence is TGTGCCAGCAGGGAGGGAGGAATGAACACTGAAGCTTTCTTT.

The chain is built from TRBV6-1 and TRBJ2-7; 11 nucleotides match TRBD2. The CDR3 is 17 residues long. The germline V gene encodes CDR1 MNHNS and CDR2 SASEGT. The V and J ends lost 0 bases and 0 bases, in that order; junction bases with no gene match: 4. The CDR3 reads CASSEARLAGPSYEQYF. CDR3 nucleotides: TGTGCCAGCAGTGAAGCGCGACTAGCGGGGCCCTCCTACGAGCAGTACTTC.

The chain employs TRBV7-8 and TRBJ2-7, with a weak D call TRBD2 (5 bases). Per the germline V gene, CDR1 is SGHVS and CDR2 is FQNEAQ. Trimming left V 4 bases short and J 4 bases short, with 17 bases between. The CDR3 has 15 residues. The DNA of the CDR3 is TGTGCCAGCAGCTGGTTGGGCGGAGGAAGATACGAGCAGTACTTC. Translating it yields CASSWLGGGRYEQYF.

This chain joins TRBV7-9 and TRBJ2-1; D possibly corresponds to TRBD2 (6 bases). V was clipped by 3 bases and J by 6 bases, with 15 bases between them. This CDR3 comprises 15 residues. In germline, CDR1 is SEHNR, CDR2 FQNEAQ (reference sequence). The CDR3 coding sequence is TGTGCCAGCAGCTTTAGCGGACCTTCGGTCAATGAGCAGTTCTTC. It translates to CASSFSGPSVNEQFF.

This chain links TRBV5-1 with TRBJ2-7; 7 bases agree with TRBD1. The J segment lost 0 bases and the V segment lost 0 bases, leaving 6 bases of the junction unmatched. Germline CDR1 SGHRS, CDR2 YFSETQ. The CDR3 is made up of 16 amino acids. The CDR3 DNA is TGCGCCAGCAGCTTGGTGGCGACAGGGACCTCCTACGAGCAGTACTTC. Protein sequence: CASSLVATGTSYEQYF. The full variable domain, completed using reference TRBV5-1 and TRBJ2-7, is KAGVTQTPRYLIKTRGQQVTLSCSPISGHRSVSWYQQTPGQGLQFLFEYFSETQRNKGNFPGRFSGRQFSNSRSEMNVSTLELGDSALYLCASSLVATGTSYEQYFGPGTRLTVT.